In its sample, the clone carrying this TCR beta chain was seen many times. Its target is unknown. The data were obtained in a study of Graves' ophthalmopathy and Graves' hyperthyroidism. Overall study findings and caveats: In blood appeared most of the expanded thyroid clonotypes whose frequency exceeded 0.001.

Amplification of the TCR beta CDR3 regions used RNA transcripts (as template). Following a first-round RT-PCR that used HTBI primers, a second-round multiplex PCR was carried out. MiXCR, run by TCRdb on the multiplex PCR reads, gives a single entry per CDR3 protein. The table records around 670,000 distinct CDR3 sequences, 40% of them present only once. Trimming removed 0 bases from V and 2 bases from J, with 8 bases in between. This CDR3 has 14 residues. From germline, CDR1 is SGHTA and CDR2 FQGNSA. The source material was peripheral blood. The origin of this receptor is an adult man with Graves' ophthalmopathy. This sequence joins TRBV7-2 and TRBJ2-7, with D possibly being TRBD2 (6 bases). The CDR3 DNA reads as TGTGCCAGCAGCTTAGCCCCTAGCGCCTACGAGCAGTACTTC. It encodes CASSLAPSAYEQYF.